A single sample is the source of the 13 T cell receptor beta chains below, sequenced in a study of cytomegalovirus exposure and HLA in healthy donors. The protocol was immunoSEQ multiplex PCR, while the TCRdb copy is restricted to in-frame clones and leaves out a portion. The sample carries some 90,000 clones, 96% recorded once. The sequenced sample consisted of PBMCs. The source of these receptors is a man aged 18 to 29 in good health and CMV-seronegative.

CDR3 protein: CASSNEGLATDTQYF. CDR3 DNA: TGTGCCAGCAGTAATGAGGGACTAGCGACAGATACGCAGTATTTT. The rearrangement joins TRBV6-5 to TRBJ2-3; 10 nucleotides agree with TRBD2. J was trimmed by 3 bases and V by 5 bases; bases with no gene match: 5. Germline assignment: CDR1 MNHEY and CDR2 SVGAGI. There are 15 residues in the CDR3.

The rearrangement links TRBV7-6 to TRBJ2-1, with 7 bases lining up with TRBD2. Per germline, CDR1 SGHVS and CDR2 FNYEAQ. This CDR3 is built from 16 residues. J lost 6 bases, V lost 1 base, and 9 bases had no gene match. This CDR3 reads CASSLGWGGFGNEQFF. As DNA, the CDR3 is TGTGCCAGCAGCTTAGGATGGGGGGGATTCGGCAATGAGCAGTTCTTC.

This sequence joins TRBV11-2 and TRBJ2-7, with D uncertain. Germline CDR1 and CDR2: SGHAT and FQNNGV. This CDR3 comprises 13 residues. Trimming removed 4 bases at V and 1 base at J, with 8 bases between. The CDR3 protein is CASSSPKSYEQYF. CDR3 nucleotide sequence: TGTGCCAGCAGCTCCCCCAAATCCTACGAGCAGTACTTC.

The chain uses TRBV7-2 and TRBJ1-2; tentative D call: TRBD1 (6 bases). Trimming left V 6 bases short and J 4 bases short, with 18 bases between. Germline CDR1 reads SGHTA; CDR2 reads FQGNSA. The CDR3 is 15 residues long. The CDR3 DNA follows: TGTGCCAGCAGTAGGGGGTGGGGGCCGAGCTATGGCTACACCTTC. This gives the protein CASSRGWGPSYGYTF.

The chain couples TRBV28 to TRBJ2-7, with 12 bases that match TRBD1. Germline CDR1 and CDR2: MDHEN and SYDVKM. The CDR3 length is 16 residues. Trimming cost V 4 bases and J 4 bases; bases outside gene matches: 8. The CDR3 DNA follows: TGTGCCAGCAGTTGGCCGGGACAGGGGGCCCCTTACGAGCAGTACTTC. Residues: CASSWPGQGAPYEQYF.

The genes are TRBV28 and TRBJ2-3, with 12 nucleotides matching TRBD2. V shed 3 bases, J shed 4 bases, and the junction held 8 bases outside the gene matches. Per germline, CDR1 MDHEN and CDR2 SYDVKM. CDR3 length: 17 amino acids. CDR3 amino acids: CASSLMWGLAGPDTQYF. The CDR3 region has the DNA TGTGCCAGCAGTTTGATGTGGGGACTAGCGGGTCCAGATACGCAGTATTTT.

The rearrangement links TRBV9 to TRBJ1-1; 7 bases are a match to TRBD1. The CDR3 is 14 residues long. Germline loops: CDR1 SGDLS, CDR2 YYNGEE. V was clipped by 2 bases and J by 3 bases; unmatched bases: 4. The CDR3 protein is CASSVRQGDTEAFF. The CDR3 nucleotides read TGTGCCAGCAGCGTCCGACAGGGAGACACTGAAGCTTTCTTT.

The CDR3 nucleotides read TGTGCCAGCAGTGAACCCGGACAGGGCTCCTACAATGAGCAGTTCTTC. Encoded protein: CASSEPGQGSYNEQFF. The chain couples TRBV25-1 to TRBJ2-1, with 8 bases aligning to TRBD1. This CDR3 has 16 residues. Per germline, CDR1 MGHDK and CDR2 SYGVNS. After removal of 2 bases from V and 0 bases from J, the junction contained 3 bases not matched to a gene.

The gene calls are TRBV9 and TRBJ2-5; D is perhaps TRBD2 (5 bases). The CDR3 contains 13 residues. Germline CDR1 reads SGDLS; CDR2 reads YYNGEE. V lost 0 bases to trimming and J lost 5 bases, with 8 bases between them. In DNA form, the CDR3 reads TGTGCCAGCAGCGTAGGTCCGGGGGAGACCCAGTACTTC. Translating gives CASSVGPGETQYF.

This chain's CDR3 is CASSEGQRGPEQYV. Here the CDR3 DNA reads TGTGCCAGCAGTGAAGGTCAACGGGGTCCGGAGCAGTACGTC. J is TRBJ2-7 and V is TRBV2, with D perhaps TRBD2 (5 bases). CDR1 SNHLY and CDR2 FYNNEI come from the germline V gene. The CDR3 is 14 residues long. V was cut by 1 base and J by 7 bases, with 14 bases left in between.

This clone was detected only once. An end of the junction does not agree with germline; a read error may underlie this. The chain combines TRBV7-7 with TRBJ1-1, with 7 bases that match TRBD1. Germline-derived CDR1 and CDR2 are SSHAT and FNYEAQ (reference sequence). The CDR3 is 13 amino acids. The CDR3 DNA reads as TGTGCTAGCAGCACAAAACAGGGGACTGAAGCTTTCTTT. It yields the protein CASSTKQGTEAFF.

This sequence joins TRBV27 and TRBJ2-7; TRBD1 matches at 9 bases. V lost 4 bases, J lost 6 bases, and 7 bases stayed unmatched. The germline gives CDR1 MNHEY, CDR2 SMNVEV (reference sequence). This CDR3 has 14 amino acids. CDR3 amino acids: CASSWTGTGFEQYF. The CDR3, as DNA: TGTGCCAGCAGTTGGACCGGGACAGGGTTCGAGCAGTACTTC.

The V and J genes are TRBV5-4 and TRBJ1-1; no clear D gene. Germline V gives CDR1 SGHNT, CDR2 YYREEE (reference sequence). CDR3 length equals 14 residues. The V gene lost 1 base and the J gene lost 7 bases, with 14 bases spanning the gap. Written as DNA, the CDR3 is TGTGCCAGCAGCTTGCCTCCTAGCCCCAATGAAGCTTTCTTT. It translates to CASSLPPSPNEAFF.